The source of this T cell receptor (beta chain) is a study of blood T cell repertoires in COVID-19. CDR3 length: 16 amino acids. The trim removed 7 bases at V and 0 bases at J, leaving 9 bases unmatched. Germline CDR1 is LNHDA and CDR2 is SQIVND (reference sequence). The authors' processing: Researchers report that nucleated cell counts were estimated from reference gene primer amplification. Some clones are missing from TCRdb's copy, which holds only in-frame ones; the method was immunoSEQ multiplex PCR. That table furnishes V, J and clone size, whereas the DNA furnished D and trimming. The sample lists almost 250,000 clones, about 89% seen once, with approximately 4.1% in the top ten.

The clonotype comes from a woman between 25 and 40 years old who had recovered from COVID-19. The sample consisted of PBMCs or T cells enriched from blood (not recorded which). The rearrangement uses TRBV19 and TRBJ1-5; 7 bases map to TRBD1. The CDR3: CASKYRGDNSNQPQHF. The DNA of the CDR3 is TGTGCCAGTAAGTACAGGGGTGATAATAGCAATCAGCCCCAGCATTTT.